The 28 T cell receptor beta chains reported below all come from one sample, sequenced in a study of PD-L1 blockade in urothelial cancer. The repertoire was sequenced with immunoSEQ multiplex PCR; TCRdb's copy has only in-frame clones and lacks some. Counted here are approximately 24,000 clones, around nine tenths occurring once; the ten biggest clones make up just over 3%. The sample in question was PBMCs, obtained around atezolizumab (anti-PD-L1) treatment. Receptor source: a man between 50 and 59 years old with urothelial cancer.

This sequence joins TRBV6-4 and TRBJ2-3, with D possibly TRBD1 on 6 matching bases. The CDR3 runs to 15 residues. CDR1 and CDR2 (germline): MRHNA, SNTAGT. V was trimmed by 2 bases and J by 2 bases, leaving 11 bases between them. The DNA of the CDR3 is TGTGCCAGCAGTGACGTCTGGGGGCACACAGATACGCAGTATTTT. Protein: CASSDVWGHTDTQYF.

This chain links TRBV15 with TRBJ2-5; 7 bases agree with TRBD1. TRBJ2-7 matches the DNA end more closely, so the J call is doubtful. Per the germline V gene, CDR1 is LNHNV and CDR2 is YYDKDF (reference sequence). This CDR3 is built from 16 residues. CDR3 amino acids: CATSRASWTGWDEQYF. In nucleotides, the CDR3 is TGTGCCACCAGCAGAGCCTCTTGGACAGGATGGGACGAGCAGTACTTC.

The V gene is TRBV10-3, the J gene TRBJ1-1; a possible D gene is TRBD1 (5 bases). CDR3 length: 14 residues. The V end lost 4 bases, the J end lost 2 bases, and 11 bases lay between the germline ends. Looked up from germline, CDR1 is ENHRY and CDR2 is SYGVKD. For the CDR3, the DNA is TGTGCCATCAGTGTCAGGGAGGGAAACACTGAAGCTTTCTTT. This sequence encodes CAISVREGNTEAFF.

The table lists this clone with a few counts. The chain employs TRBV14 and TRBJ1-4; D ambiguous. Germline-derived CDR1 and CDR2 are SGHDN and FVKESK. The CDR3 consists of 16 residues. Trimming left V 2 bases short and J 7 bases short, with 17 bases between. The CDR3 DNA is TGTGCCAGCAGCCAAAGTTCCTTGAAAACCAGTGAAAAACTGTTTTTT. Its protein is CASSQSSLKTSEKLFF.

Worth noting for this clone: The same CDR3 is also encoded by other DNA sequences in this sample. The chain couples TRBV27 to TRBJ2-2; no clear D gene. Germline V gene lookup returns CDR1 MNHEY and CDR2 SMNVEV (reference sequence). This CDR3 comprises 13 residues. V was pared by 2 bases and J by 5 bases, with 6 bases between. CDR3 protein: CASSLPYTGELFF. In nucleotides, the CDR3 is TGTGCCAGCAGTTTACCTTATACCGGGGAGCTGTTTTTT.

The rearrangement uses TRBV19 and TRBJ1-5; TRBD1 is a possible D gene (5 bases). V lost 2 bases, J lost 1 base, and 9 bases lay in between. CDR3 length equals 15 residues. CDR1 and CDR2 from the germline V gene are LNHDA and SQIVND (reference sequence). The DNA of the CDR3 is TGTGCCAGTAGTATAAGTTCAGGGAGCAATCAGCCCCAGCATTTT. Its translation: CASSISSGSNQPQHF.

The V gene is TRBV6-5, the J gene TRBJ2-3; TRBD1 matches at 9 bases. The CDR3 is made up of 14 amino acids. Per germline, CDR1 MNHEY and CDR2 SVGAGI. Trimming cost V 5 bases and J 1 base; bases outside gene matches: 1. This chain's CDR3 is CASSRTGGTDTQYF. The CDR3 nucleotides read TGTGCCAGCAGTCGGACAGGGGGCACAGATACGCAGTATTTT.

This sequence joins TRBV9 and TRBJ2-2; 7 bases map to TRBD1. After removal of 4 bases from V and 3 bases from J, the junction contained 9 bases not matched to a gene. The CDR3 has 16 amino acids. The germline gives CDR1 SGDLS, CDR2 YYNGEE. This CDR3 is CASSPSSGGDTGELFF. The CDR3, as DNA: TGTGCCAGCAGCCCCTCATCAGGGGGTGACACCGGGGAGCTGTTTTTT.

The chain recombines TRBV5-6 with TRBJ1-1; 8 nucleotides align to TRBD1. V was clipped by 3 bases and J by 5 bases; unmatched bases: 6. Germline values: CDR1 SGHDT, CDR2 YYEEEE. This CDR3 region has 14 residues. CDR3 in DNA: TGTGCCAGCAGCTCGGACAGGGCGTTGACTGAAGCTTTCTTT. Protein sequence: CASSSDRALTEAFF. The full variable domain, in which reference TRBV5-6 and TRBJ1-1 provide the parts outside the CDR3, is DAGVTQSPTHLIKTRGQQVTLRCSPKSGHDTVSWYQQALGQGPQFIFQYYEEEERQRGNFPDRFSGHQFPNYSSELNVNALLLGDSALYLCASSSDRALTEAFFGQGTRLTVV.

V gene TRBV19 combines with J gene TRBJ1-2, with a weak D call TRBD1 (5 bases). Germline CDR1 and CDR2: LNHDA and SQIVND (reference sequence). CDR3 length: 10 amino acids. With 8 bases removed from V and 6 bases from J, the gap between germline ends came to 7 bases. The CDR3 protein is CASRRDGYTF. CDR3 DNA: TGTGCCAGTCGCAGGGATGGCTACACCTTC.

The chain carries TRBV6-1 and TRBJ1-4; D is undetermined. The length of the CDR3 is 13 residues. Trimming shortened V by 3 bases and J by 7 bases, and 9 bases separated the two germline ends. The germline V gene encodes CDR1 MNHNS and CDR2 SASEGT. Here the CDR3 reads CASSDVAGEKLFF. CDR3 DNA: TGTGCCAGCAGTGATGTGGCGGGTGAAAAACTGTTTTTT.

Worth noting for this clone: Germline and junction disagree at one end, which may indicate a read error. The gene calls are TRBV7-7 and TRBJ2-1; 8 bases are shared with TRBD1. The V gene's germline CDR1 is SSHAT and CDR2 FNYEAQ (reference sequence). CDR3 length: 15 residues. The CDR3 sequence is CASSPTGTGVNEQFF. The CDR3 DNA is TGTGCTAGCAGCCCAACCGGGACAGGCGTAAATGAGCAGTTCTTC.

The rearrangement links TRBV7-9 to TRBJ1-1; D unresolved. CDR1 is SEHNR, CDR2 FQNEAQ, per germline (reference sequence). This CDR3 has 13 residues. V was shortened by 1 base and J by 6 bases, with 9 bases between the two germline ends. The CDR3: CASSLEYRSEAFF. CDR3 DNA: TGTGCCAGCAGCTTAGAGTACAGATCTGAAGCTTTCTTT.

The chain has TRBV11-2 and TRBJ2-7, with 9 bases identical to TRBD1. The CDR3 covers 15 residues. Trimming took 1 base from V and 7 from J; bases not matched to a gene: 8. The germline gives CDR1 SGHAT, CDR2 FQNNGV. CDR3 amino acids: CASSLGDRVSREQYF. CDR3 nucleotide sequence: TGTGCCAGCAGCTTAGGGGACAGGGTCTCGCGGGAGCAGTACTTC. Complete variable domain (other parts from reference TRBV11-2 and TRBJ2-7): EAGVAQSPRYKIIEKRQSVAFWCNPISGHATLYWYQQILGQGPKLLIQFQNNGVVDDSQLPKDRFSAERLKGVDSTLKIQPAKLEDSAVYLCASSLGDRVSREQYFGPGTRLTVT.

The V and J genes are TRBV6-5 and TRBJ2-4; 7 bases are shared with TRBD2. The CDR3 is made up of 15 amino acids. Germline V gives CDR1 MNHEY, CDR2 SVGAGI. V was pared by 6 bases and J by 4 bases, with 9 bases of the junction left unmatched. CDR3 nucleotides: TGTGCCAGCAGCCTACTCCCTAGCGGTAAAAACATTCAGTACTTC. It specifies CASSLLPSGKNIQYF.

The chain employs TRBV18 and TRBJ1-2; no reliable D call. The CDR3 length is 13 residues. Looked up from germline, CDR1 is KGHSH and CDR2 is LQKENI. The V end lost 3 bases, the J end lost 4 bases, and 9 bases lay between the germline ends. CDR3 protein: CASSPAGTYGYTF. CDR3 nucleotide sequence: TGTGCCAGCTCACCGGCAGGTACCTATGGCTACACCTTC.

This sequence joins TRBV7-9 and TRBJ2-2, with 10 bases identical to TRBD2. The CDR3 is made up of 17 amino acids. In germline, CDR1 is SEHNR, CDR2 FQNEAQ (reference sequence). V was pared by 3 bases and J by 7 bases, with 11 bases of the junction left unmatched. The CDR3 coding sequence is TGTGCCAGCAGCTTGAGGCTAGCGGGAGCGTCGGGCGGGGAGCTGTTTTTT. Translated, it gives CASSLRLAGASGGELFF.

V gene TRBV6-4 combines with J gene TRBJ2-3; 10 nucleotides agree with TRBD2. The CDR3 is 15 amino acids. Germline V gene sequence: CDR1 MRHNA, CDR2 SNTAGT. V was clipped by 5 bases and J by 1 base; unmatched bases: 3. CDR3 in DNA: TGTGCCAGCAGTCAAACTAGCGGGGGCACAGATACGCAGTATTTT. This codes for CASSQTSGGTDTQYF.

The chain links TRBV5-6 to TRBJ2-7; TRBD2 is a possible D gene (6 bases). V shed 3 bases and J shed 7 bases, with 20 bases lying between them. The CDR3 totals 15 residues. Germline V CDR1 and CDR2: SGHDT, YYEEEE. The CDR3 DNA reads as TGTGCCAGCAGCTCGCCCGGGACTCTCTTTTGGGAGCAGTACTTC. Protein sequence: CASSSPGTLFWEQYF. The whole variable domain, remainder taken from reference TRBV5-6 and TRBJ2-7, is DAGVTQSPTHLIKTRGQQVTLRCSPKSGHDTVSWYQQALGQGPQFIFQYYEEEERQRGNFPDRFSGHQFPNYSSELNVNALLLGDSALYLCASSSPGTLFWEQYFGPGTRLTVT.

The genes are TRBV6-5 and TRBJ1-2; unclear D gene. V dropped 2 bases and J dropped 4 bases, with 11 bases sitting between them. The V gene's germline CDR1 is MNHEY and CDR2 SVGAGI. This CDR3 region has 14 residues. CDR3 DNA sequence: TGTGCCAGCAGTTACGGGGAGGGCGCCTATGGCTACACCTTC. The encoded protein is CASSYGEGAYGYTF.

The rearrangement links TRBV13 to TRBJ2-7; 9 nucleotides match TRBD1. The CDR3 contains 15 residues. The germline CDR1 and CDR2 sequences are PRHDT and FYEKMQ (reference sequence). Unmatched junction bases numbered 6, after V lost 4 bases and J lost 2 bases. In nucleotides, the CDR3 is TGTGCCAGCAGCTCGCGGGACAGGGTAGCCTACGAGCAGTACTTC. It specifies CASSSRDRVAYEQYF.

The chain carries TRBV11-2 and TRBJ1-3; D is unresolved. Germline CDR1 is SGHAT and CDR2 is FQNNGV. Trimming pared 0 bases from V and 2 bases from J, leaving 8 bases between. The CDR3 totals 15 residues. CDR3 nucleotides: TGTGCCAGCAGCTTAGATCGCGCTGCTGGAAACACCATATATTTT. Its translation: CASSLDRAAGNTIYF.

The chain has TRBV5-3 and TRBJ1-1, with 7 bases that match TRBD1. TRBV5-3 has ORF status, its function being uncertain. The CDR3 runs to 13 residues. J gave up 5 bases and V 9 bases, and 10 bases lay outside the gene matches. CDR3 in amino acids: CATLEGARTEAFF. The CDR3 DNA reads as TGTGCCACACTTGAGGGGGCGCGTACTGAAGCTTTCTTT.

The genes are TRBV6-5 and TRBJ2-3; 8 bases match TRBD2. CDR3 length equals 16 residues. In germline, CDR1 is MNHEY, CDR2 SVGAGI. V trimming: 1 base; J trimming: 4 bases; junction bases outside the gene matches: 7. The CDR3 region is CASSYWRGGRPDTQYF. The CDR3 coding sequence is TGTGCCAGCAGTTACTGGCGCGGGGGGAGGCCAGATACGCAGTATTTT.

A single count supports this clone. The rearrangement uses TRBV7-2 and TRBJ2-7; no reliable D call. This CDR3 contains 11 residues. Trimming removed 6 bases from V and 6 bases from J, with 9 bases in between. CDR1 SGHTA and CDR2 FQGNSA come from the germline V gene. In DNA form, the CDR3 reads TGTGCCAGCAGTTCACAGTCCGAGCAGTACTTC. Protein product: CASSSQSEQYF.

This clone was seen once. The chain couples TRBV7-8 to TRBJ1-6; the match to TRBD1 covers 9 bases. Per the germline V gene, CDR1 is SGHVS and CDR2 is FQNEAQ. CDR3 length: 16 amino acids. J was trimmed by 4 bases and V by 4 bases; bases with no gene match: 5. The CDR3 DNA sequence: TGTGCCAGCAGCTCGGGACAGGGAGGGTATAATTCACCCCTCCACTTT. Encoded protein: CASSSGQGGYNSPLHF.

This clone came up a few times. The gene calls are TRBV7-9 and TRBJ2-7, with 7 bases fitting TRBD1. The V gene's germline CDR1 is SEHNR and CDR2 FQNEAQ (reference sequence). The CDR3 spans 14 residues. V trimming: 6 bases; J trimming: 6 bases; junction bases outside the gene matches: 11. The CDR3 DNA reads as TGTGCCAGCAGTTCCATCCAGGGGGAAGTCGAGCAGTACTTC. Residues: CASSSIQGEVEQYF.

This sequence joins TRBV19 and TRBJ2-2, with D maybe TRBD1 (6 bases). Germline assignment: CDR1 LNHDA and CDR2 SQIVND (reference sequence). The CDR3 is 15 amino acids. V was cut by 5 bases and J by 0 bases, with 10 bases left in between. The CDR3: CASSYRAANTGELFF. The DNA for the CDR3 is TGTGCCAGTAGTTACAGGGCCGCGAACACCGGGGAGCTGTTTTTT.